One T cell receptor (beta chain) is described in this entry. What it binds is not known. The data are from a study of response to subunit inactivated influenza vaccine. Findings and limits, study-wide: Few new T cells, the authors suggested, are recruited by each seasonal influenza vaccination.

TCRdb re-called the RT-PCR reads with MiXCR, one entry per CDR3 protein. Here the sample spans approximately 700,000 distinct CDR3 sequences, 15% to 17% being singletons. The TCR comes from a man in his forties or fifties who received an inactivated influenza vaccine. Sequencing used PBMCs from blood, obtained approximately 12 days after vaccination.

The DNA of the CDR3 is TGCAGTGCTGCGGGACAGGGGAACTATGGCTACACCTTC. Translating gives CSAAGQGNYGYTF. The chain links TRBV20-1 to TRBJ1-2, with TRBD1 matching 10 bases. V lost 5 bases and J lost 2; bases outside the gene matches: 2. In germline, CDR1 is DFQATT, CDR2 SNEGSKA (reference sequence). This CDR3 comprises 13 residues.